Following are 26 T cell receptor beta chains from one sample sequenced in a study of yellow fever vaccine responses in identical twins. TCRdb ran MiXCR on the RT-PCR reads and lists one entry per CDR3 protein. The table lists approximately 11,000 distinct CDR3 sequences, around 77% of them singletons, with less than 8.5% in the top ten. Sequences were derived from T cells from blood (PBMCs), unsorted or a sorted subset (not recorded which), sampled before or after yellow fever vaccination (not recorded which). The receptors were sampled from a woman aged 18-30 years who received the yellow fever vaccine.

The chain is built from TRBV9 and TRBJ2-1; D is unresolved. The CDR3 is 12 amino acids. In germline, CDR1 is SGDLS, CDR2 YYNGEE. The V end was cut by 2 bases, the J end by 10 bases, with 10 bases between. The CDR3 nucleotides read TGTGCCAGCAGCGTTGGCTTCCAGGAGCAGTTCTTC. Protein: CASSVGFQEQFF.

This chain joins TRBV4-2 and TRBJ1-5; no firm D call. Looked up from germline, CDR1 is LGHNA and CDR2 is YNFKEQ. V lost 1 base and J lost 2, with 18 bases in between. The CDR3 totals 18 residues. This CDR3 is CASSQGWSREAGNQPQHF. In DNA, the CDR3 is TGTGCCAGCAGCCAAGGTTGGTCTCGGGAGGCAGGCAATCAGCCCCAGCATTTT.

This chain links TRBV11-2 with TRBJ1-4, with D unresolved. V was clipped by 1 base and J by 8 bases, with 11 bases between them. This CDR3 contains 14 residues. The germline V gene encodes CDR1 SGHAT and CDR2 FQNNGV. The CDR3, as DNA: TGTGCCAGCAGCTTAGGACGGGTATTCGAAAAACTGTTTTTT. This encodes CASSLGRVFEKLFF.

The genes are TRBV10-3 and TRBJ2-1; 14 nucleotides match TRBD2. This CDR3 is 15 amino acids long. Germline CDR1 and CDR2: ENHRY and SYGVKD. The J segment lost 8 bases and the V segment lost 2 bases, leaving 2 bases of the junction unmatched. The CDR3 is CAISEGTSGRDEQFF. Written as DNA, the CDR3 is TGTGCCATCAGTGAGGGGACTAGCGGGAGAGATGAGCAGTTCTTC.

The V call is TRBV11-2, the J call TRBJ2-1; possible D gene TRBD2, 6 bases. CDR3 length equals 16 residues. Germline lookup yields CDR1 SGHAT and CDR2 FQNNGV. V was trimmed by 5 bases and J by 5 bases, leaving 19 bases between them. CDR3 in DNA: TGTGCCAGCAGCCGACTAGGGTACCGACTAGACAATGAGCAGTTCTTC. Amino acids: CASSRLGYRLDNEQFF.

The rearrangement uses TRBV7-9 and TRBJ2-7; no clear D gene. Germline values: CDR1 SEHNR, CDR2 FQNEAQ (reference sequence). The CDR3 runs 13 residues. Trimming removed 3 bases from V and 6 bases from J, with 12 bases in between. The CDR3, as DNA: TGTGCCAGCAGCTTGGGGAACGATGGCGAGCAGTACTTC. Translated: CASSLGNDGEQYF. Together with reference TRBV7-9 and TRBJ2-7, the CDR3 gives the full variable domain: DTGVSQNPRHKITKRGQNVTFRCDPISEHNRLYWYRQTLGQGPEFLTYFQNEAQLEKSRLLSDRFSAERPKGSFSTLEIQRTEQGDSAMYLCASSLGNDGEQYFGPGTRLTVT.

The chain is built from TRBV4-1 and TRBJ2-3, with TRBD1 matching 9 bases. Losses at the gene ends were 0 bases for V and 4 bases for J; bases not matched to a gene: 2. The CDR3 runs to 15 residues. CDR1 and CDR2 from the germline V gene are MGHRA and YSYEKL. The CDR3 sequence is CASSQEGQGPDTQYF. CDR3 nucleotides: TGCGCCAGCAGCCAAGAGGGACAGGGACCAGATACGCAGTATTTT.

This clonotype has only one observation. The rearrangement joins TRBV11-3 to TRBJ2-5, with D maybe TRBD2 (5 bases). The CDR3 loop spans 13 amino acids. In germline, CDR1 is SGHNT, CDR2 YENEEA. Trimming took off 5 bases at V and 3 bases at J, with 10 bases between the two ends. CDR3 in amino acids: CASSASIEETQYF. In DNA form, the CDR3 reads TGTGCCAGCAGCGCTAGCATCGAAGAGACCCAGTACTTC.

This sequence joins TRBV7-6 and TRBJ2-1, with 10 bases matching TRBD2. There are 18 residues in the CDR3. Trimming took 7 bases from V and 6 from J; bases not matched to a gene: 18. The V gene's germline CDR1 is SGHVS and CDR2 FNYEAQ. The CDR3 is CASTWDSPLAGESNEQFF. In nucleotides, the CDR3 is TGTGCCAGCACCTGGGATTCTCCCCTAGCGGGAGAATCCAATGAGCAGTTCTTC.

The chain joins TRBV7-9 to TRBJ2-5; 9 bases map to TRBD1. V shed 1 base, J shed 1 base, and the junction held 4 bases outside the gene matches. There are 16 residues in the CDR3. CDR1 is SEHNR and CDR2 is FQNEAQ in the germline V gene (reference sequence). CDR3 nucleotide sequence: TGTGCCAGCAGCTTAGTGACGGGACAGGGCCAAGAGACCCAGTACTTC. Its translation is CASSLVTGQGQETQYF.

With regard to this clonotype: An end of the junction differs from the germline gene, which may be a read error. The DNA of the CDR3 is TGTGCCAGCAGCGATCTTAACAATGAGCAGTTATTC. Its translation: CASSDLNNEQLF. The chain is built from TRBV11-2 and TRBJ2-1; D is undetermined. The CDR3 contains 12 residues. Germline V gene data show CDR1 as SGHAT and CDR2 as FQNNGV. The full variable domain, with the rest looked up from reference TRBV11-2 and TRBJ2-1, is EAGVAQSPRYKIIEKRQSVAFWCNPISGHATLYWYQQILGQGPKLLIQFQNNGVVDDSQLPKDRFSAERLKGVDSTLKIQPAKLEDSAVYLCASSDLNNEQLFGPGTRLTVL.

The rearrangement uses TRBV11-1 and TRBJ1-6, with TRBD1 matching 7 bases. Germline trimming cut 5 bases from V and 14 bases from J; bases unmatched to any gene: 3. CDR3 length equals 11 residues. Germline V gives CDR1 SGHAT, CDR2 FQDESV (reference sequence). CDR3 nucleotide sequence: TGTGCCAGCAGCCCAGGGGGGACCCTCCACTTT. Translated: CASSPGGTLHF.

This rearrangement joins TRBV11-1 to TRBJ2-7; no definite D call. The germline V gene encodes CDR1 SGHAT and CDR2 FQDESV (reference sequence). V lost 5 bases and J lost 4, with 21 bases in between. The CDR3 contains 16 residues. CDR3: CASSPGGFHYPYEQYF. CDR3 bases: TGTGCCAGCAGCCCCGGTGGGTTCCATTATCCTTACGAGCAGTACTTC.

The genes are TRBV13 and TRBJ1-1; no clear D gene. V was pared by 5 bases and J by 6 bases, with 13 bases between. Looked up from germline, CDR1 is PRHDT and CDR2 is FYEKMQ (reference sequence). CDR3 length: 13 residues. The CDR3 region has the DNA TGTGCCAGCAGCCTCCGGGTCGTCGCTGAAGCTTTCTTT. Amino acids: CASSLRVVAEAFF.

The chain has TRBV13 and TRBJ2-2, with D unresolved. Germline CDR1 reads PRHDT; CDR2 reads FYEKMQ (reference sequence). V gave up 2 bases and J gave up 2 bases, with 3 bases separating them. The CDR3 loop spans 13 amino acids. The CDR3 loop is CASSLSNTGELFF. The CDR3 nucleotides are TGTGCCAGCAGCTTATCAAACACCGGGGAGCTGTTTTTT.

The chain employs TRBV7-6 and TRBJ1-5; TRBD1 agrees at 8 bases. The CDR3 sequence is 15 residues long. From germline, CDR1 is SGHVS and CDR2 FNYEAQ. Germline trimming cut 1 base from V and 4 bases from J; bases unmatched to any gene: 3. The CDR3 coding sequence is TGTGCCAGCAGCTTAGGTACAGGGGGTAATCAGCCCCAGCATTTT. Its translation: CASSLGTGGNQPQHF.

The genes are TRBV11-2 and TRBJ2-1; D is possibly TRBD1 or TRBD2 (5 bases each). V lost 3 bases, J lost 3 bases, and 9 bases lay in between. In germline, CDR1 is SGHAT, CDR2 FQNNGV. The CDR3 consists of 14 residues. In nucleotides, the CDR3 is TGTGCCAGCAGCTTGGGGGTCTACTACAATGAGCAGTTCTTC. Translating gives CASSLGVYYNEQFF.

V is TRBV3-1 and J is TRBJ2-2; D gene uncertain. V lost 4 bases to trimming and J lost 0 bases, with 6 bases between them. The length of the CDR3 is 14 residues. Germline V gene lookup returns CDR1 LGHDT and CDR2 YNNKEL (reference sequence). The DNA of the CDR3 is TGTGCCAGCAGCCCGACTTCGAACACCGGGGAGCTGTTTTTT. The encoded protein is CASSPTSNTGELFF.

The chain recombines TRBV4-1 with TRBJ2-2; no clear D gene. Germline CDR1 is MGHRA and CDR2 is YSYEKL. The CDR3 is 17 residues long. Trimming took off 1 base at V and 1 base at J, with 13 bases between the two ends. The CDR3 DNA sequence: TGCGCCAGCAGCCAAGTTCCGGGTTCCTTGAACACCGGGGAGCTGTTTTTT. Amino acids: CASSQVPGSLNTGELFF.

The CDR3 DNA reads as TGCGCCAGCAGCCAAGAGGGCAATGAGCAGTTCTTC. Amino acids: CASSQEGNEQFF. The chain joins TRBV4-1 to TRBJ2-1, with D uncertain. CDR3 size: 12 residues. Looked up from germline, CDR1 is MGHRA and CDR2 is YSYEKL. V dropped 0 bases and J dropped 6 bases, with 3 bases sitting between them.

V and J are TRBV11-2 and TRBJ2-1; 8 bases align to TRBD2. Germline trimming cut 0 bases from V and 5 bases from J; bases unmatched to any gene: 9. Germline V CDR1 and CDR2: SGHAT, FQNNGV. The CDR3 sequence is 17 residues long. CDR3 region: CASSLDRLAGSDNEQFF. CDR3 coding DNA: TGTGCCAGCAGCTTAGATAGGTTAGCGGGATCTGACAATGAGCAGTTCTTC. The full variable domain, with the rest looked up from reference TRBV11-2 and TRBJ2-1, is EAGVAQSPRYKIIEKRQSVAFWCNPISGHATLYWYQQILGQGPKLLIQFQNNGVVDDSQLPKDRFSAERLKGVDSTLKIQPAKLEDSAVYLCASSLDRLAGSDNEQFFGPGTRLTVL.

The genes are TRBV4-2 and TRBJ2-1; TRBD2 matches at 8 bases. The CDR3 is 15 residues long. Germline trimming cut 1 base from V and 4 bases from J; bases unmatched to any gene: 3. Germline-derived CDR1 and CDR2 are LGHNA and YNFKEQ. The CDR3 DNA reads TGTGCCAGCAGCCAAGTGGGACTAGATTACAATGAGCAGTTCTTC. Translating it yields CASSQVGLDYNEQFF.

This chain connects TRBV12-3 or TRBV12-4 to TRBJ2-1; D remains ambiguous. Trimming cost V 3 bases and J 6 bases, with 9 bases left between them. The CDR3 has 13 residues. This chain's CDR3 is CASSLSRLNEQFF. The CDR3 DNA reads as TGTGCCAGCAGTTTGTCTCGCCTCAATGAGCAGTTCTTC.

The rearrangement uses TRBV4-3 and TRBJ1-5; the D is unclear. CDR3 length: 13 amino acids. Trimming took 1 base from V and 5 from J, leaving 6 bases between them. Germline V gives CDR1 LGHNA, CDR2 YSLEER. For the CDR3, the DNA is TGCGCCAGCAGCCAAGGAGGTCATCAGCCCCAGCATTTT. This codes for CASSQGGHQPQHF.

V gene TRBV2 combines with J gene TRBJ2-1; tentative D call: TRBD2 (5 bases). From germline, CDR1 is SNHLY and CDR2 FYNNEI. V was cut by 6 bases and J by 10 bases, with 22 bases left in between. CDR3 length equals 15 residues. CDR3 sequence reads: CASRDTSLSLGEQFF. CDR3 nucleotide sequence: TGTGCCAGCAGGGATACTAGTTTAAGTCTAGGGGAGCAGTTCTTC.

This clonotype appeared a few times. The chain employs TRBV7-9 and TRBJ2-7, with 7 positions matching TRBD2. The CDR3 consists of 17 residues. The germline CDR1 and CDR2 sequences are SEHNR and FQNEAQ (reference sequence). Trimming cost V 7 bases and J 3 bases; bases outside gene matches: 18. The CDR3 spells CASTPSAPLGGGYEQYF. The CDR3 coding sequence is TGTGCCAGCACCCCTAGTGCACCTCTGGGGGGGGGCTACGAGCAGTACTTC.